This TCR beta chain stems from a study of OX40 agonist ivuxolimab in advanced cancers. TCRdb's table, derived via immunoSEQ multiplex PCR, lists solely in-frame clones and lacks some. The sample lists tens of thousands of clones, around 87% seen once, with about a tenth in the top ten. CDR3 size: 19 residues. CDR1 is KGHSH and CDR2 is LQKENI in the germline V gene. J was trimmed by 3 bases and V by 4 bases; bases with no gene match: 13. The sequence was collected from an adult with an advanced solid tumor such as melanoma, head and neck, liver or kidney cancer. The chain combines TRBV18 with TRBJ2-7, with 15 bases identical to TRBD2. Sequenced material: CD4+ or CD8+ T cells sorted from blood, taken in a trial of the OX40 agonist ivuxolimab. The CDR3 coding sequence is TGTGCCAGCTCACGAAATAGGACTAGCGGGAGGGCCGGGGGCTACGAGCAGTACTTC. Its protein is CASSRNRTSGRAGGYEQYF. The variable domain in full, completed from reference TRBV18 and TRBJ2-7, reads NAGVMQNPRHLVRRRGQEARLRCSPMKGHSHVYWYRQLPEEGLKFMVYLQKENIIDESGMPKERFSAEFPKEGPSILRIQQVVRGDSAAYFCASSRNRTSGRAGGYEQYFGPGTRLTVT.